This T cell receptor (beta chain) is from a study of T cell responses to AZD1222 COVID-19 vaccine. Findings and caveats of the study: Only a handful of AZD1222 recipients, several in all, had baseline seropositivity. White British ancestry dominated among donors, who included more females, and clonal diversity was possibly underestimated.

A note on this clone: Its antigen is unknown.

The germline V gene encodes CDR1 SGHNT and CDR2 YYREEE (reference sequence). The CDR3 is 13 residues long. The junction had 6 bases not matched to a gene; V was cut back by 5 bases and J by 7 bases. The protocol was immunoSEQ multiplex PCR, while the TCRdb copy is restricted to in-frame clones and leaves out a portion. Of more than 85,000 clones in the sample, around 90% were seen once. This sample comprised peripheral blood, obtained on day 0 of AZD1222 vaccination. The genes are TRBV5-4 and TRBJ1-5; 7 nucleotides agree with TRBD1. The source of this sequence is an adult in good health. CDR3 sequence: CASSQQGRQPQHF. In DNA form, the CDR3 reads TGTGCCAGCAGTCAACAGGGGCGACAGCCCCAGCATTTT.